This T cell receptor (beta chain) is drawn from a study of cytomegalovirus exposure and HLA in healthy donors. The study, taken as a whole, reports: Altogether, 164 TCR beta chains were recorded as cytomegalovirus-associated. More than 15,000 TCR beta sequences were associated with HLA alleles at 0.05 false discovery rate in a later analysis.

A remark on this clone: Its target is not known.

Use of 60 Vbeta and 13 Jbeta primers characterized the PCR. Sequenced by immunoSEQ multiplex PCR; TCRdb stores in-frame clones only, minus some. The sample holds some 150,000 clones, around four fifths seen once. The source is a boy between 2 and 10 years old in good health and CMV-seronegative. Material for sequencing was PBMCs.

DNA for the CDR3: TGTGCCAGCAGCGCGCTAGCGGGGGGCACAGATACGCAGTATTTT. Its translation is CASSALAGGTDTQYF. The chain couples TRBV5-6 to TRBJ2-3, with 10 bases identical to TRBD2. J was trimmed by 1 base and V by 4 bases; bases with no gene match: 3. The CDR3 consists of 15 residues. Germline CDR1 is SGHDT and CDR2 is YYEEEE.